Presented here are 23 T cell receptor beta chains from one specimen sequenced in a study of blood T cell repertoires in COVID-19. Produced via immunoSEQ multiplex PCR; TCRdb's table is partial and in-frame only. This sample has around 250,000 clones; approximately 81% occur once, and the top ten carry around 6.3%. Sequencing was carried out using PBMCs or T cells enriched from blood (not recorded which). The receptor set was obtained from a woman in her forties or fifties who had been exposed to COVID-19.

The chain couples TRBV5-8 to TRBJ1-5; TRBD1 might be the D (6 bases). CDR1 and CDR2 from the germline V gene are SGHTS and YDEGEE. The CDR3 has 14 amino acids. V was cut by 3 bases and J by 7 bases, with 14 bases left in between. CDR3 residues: CASSSQQGRQPQHF. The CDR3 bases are TGTGCCAGCAGCTCACAACAGGGAAGGCAGCCCCAGCATTTT.

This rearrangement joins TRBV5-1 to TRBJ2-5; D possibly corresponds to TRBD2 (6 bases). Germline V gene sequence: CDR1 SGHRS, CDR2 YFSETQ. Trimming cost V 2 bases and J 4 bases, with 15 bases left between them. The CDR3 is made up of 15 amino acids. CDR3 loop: CASSFGSVGGETQYF. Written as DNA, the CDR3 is TGCGCCAGCAGCTTCGGGTCCGTCGGGGGAGAGACCCAGTACTTC.

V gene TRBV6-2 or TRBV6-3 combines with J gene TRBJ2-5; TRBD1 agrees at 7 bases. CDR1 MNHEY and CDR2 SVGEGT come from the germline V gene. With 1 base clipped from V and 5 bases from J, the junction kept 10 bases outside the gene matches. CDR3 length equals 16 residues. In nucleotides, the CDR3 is TGTGCCAGCAGTTACTTACAGGGGTTTGTAGAGGAGACCCAGTACTTC. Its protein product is CASSYLQGFVEETQYF.

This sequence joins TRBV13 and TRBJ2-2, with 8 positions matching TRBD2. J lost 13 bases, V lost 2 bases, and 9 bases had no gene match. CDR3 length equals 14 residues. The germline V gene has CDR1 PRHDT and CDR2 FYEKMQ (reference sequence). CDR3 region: CASSLKGGLAPLFF. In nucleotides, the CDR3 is TGTGCCAGCAGCTTAAAGGGCGGACTAGCCCCGCTGTTTTTT.

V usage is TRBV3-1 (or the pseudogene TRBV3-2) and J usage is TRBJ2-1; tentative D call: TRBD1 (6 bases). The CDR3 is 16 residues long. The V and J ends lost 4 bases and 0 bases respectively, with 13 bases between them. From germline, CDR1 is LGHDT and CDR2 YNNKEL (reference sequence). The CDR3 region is CASSLRTAFSYNEQFF. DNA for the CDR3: TGTGCCAGCAGCCTCCGGACAGCCTTCTCCTACAATGAGCAGTTCTTC.

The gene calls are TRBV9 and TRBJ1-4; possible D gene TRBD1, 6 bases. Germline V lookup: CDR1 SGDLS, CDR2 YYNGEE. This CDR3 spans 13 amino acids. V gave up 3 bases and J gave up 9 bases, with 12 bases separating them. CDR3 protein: CASSESQGKKLFF. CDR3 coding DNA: TGTGCCAGCAGCGAGTCGCAGGGGAAAAAACTGTTTTTT.

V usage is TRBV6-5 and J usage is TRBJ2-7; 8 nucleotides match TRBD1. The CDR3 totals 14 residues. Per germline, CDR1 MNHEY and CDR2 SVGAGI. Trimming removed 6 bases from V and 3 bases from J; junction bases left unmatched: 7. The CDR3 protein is CASRPQGAGYEQYF. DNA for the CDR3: TGTGCCAGCAGACCCCAGGGGGCCGGCTACGAGCAGTACTTC.

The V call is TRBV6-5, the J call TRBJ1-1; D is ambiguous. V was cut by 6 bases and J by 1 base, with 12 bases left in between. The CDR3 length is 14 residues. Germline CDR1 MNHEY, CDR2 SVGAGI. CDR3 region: CASSFRVPNTEAFF. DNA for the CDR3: TGTGCCAGCAGCTTTCGGGTCCCGAACACTGAAGCTTTCTTT.

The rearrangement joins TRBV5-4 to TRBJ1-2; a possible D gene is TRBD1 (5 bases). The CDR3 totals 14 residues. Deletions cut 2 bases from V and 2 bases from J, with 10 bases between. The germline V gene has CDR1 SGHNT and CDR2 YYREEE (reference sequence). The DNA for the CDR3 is TGTGCCAGCAGCTTAGGGGACTCCAACTATGGCTACACCTTC. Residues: CASSLGDSNYGYTF. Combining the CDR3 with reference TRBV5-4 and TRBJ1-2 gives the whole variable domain ETGVTQSPTHLIKTRGQQVTLRCSSQSGHNTVSWYQQALGQGPQFIFQYYREEENGRGNFPPRFSGLQFPNYSSELNVNALELDDSALYLCASSLGDSNYGYTFGSGTRLTVV.

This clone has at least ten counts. In nucleotides, the CDR3 is TGTGCCAGCAGCCCGACGCAAGGGAGAGCTTTCTTT. Protein: CASSPTQGRAFF. The chain has TRBV6-2 or TRBV6-3 and TRBJ1-1; D is undetermined. CDR1 MNHEY and CDR2 SVGEGT come from the germline V gene. The V and J ends lost 6 bases and 10 bases respectively, with 15 bases between them. This CDR3 comprises 12 residues.

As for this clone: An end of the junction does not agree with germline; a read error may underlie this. Here the CDR3 reads CASSYVGVVWVF. CDR3 sequence (DNA): TGTGCCAGCAGTTACGTAGGGGTGGTGTGGGTCTTC. The chain combines TRBV6-5 with TRBJ1-2; perhaps TRBD1 as D (5 bases). The CDR3 contains 12 residues. Germline V gene lookup returns CDR1 MNHEY and CDR2 SVGAGI.

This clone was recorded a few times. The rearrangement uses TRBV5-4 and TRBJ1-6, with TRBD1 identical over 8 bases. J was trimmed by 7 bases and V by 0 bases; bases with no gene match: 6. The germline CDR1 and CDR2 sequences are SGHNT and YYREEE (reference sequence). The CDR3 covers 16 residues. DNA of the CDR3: TGTGCCAGCAGCTTGGGGACAGGGCGGCGGAATTCACCCCTCCACTTT. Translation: CASSLGTGRRNSPLHF. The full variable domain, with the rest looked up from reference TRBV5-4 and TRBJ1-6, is ETGVTQSPTHLIKTRGQQVTLRCSSQSGHNTVSWYQQALGQGPQFIFQYYREEENGRGNFPPRFSGLQFPNYSSELNVNALELDDSALYLCASSLGTGRRNSPLHFGNGTRLTVT.

The CDR3 bases are TGTGCCAGCAGTGAAAACAGGGGGTTTTACACCGGGGAGCTGTTTTTT. It codes for CASSENRGFYTGELFF. The chain couples TRBV6-1 to TRBJ2-2; TRBD1 aligns across 8 bases. The germline V gene encodes CDR1 MNHNS and CDR2 SASEGT. The junction had 5 bases not matched to a gene; V was cut back by 2 bases and J by 3 bases. The CDR3 runs 16 residues.

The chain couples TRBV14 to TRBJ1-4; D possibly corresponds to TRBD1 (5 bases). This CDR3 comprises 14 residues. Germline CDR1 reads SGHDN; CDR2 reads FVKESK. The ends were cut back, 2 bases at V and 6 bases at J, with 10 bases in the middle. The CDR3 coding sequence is TGTGCCAGCAGCCAAAATACAGGCCATGAAAAACTGTTTTTT. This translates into CASSQNTGHEKLFF.

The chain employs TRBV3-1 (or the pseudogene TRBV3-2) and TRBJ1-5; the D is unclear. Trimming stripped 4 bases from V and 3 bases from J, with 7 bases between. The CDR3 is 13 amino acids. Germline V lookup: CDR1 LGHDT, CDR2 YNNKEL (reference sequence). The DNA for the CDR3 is TGTGCCAGCAGCCCCAATCCCAATCAGCCCCAGCATTTT. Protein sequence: CASSPNPNQPQHF.

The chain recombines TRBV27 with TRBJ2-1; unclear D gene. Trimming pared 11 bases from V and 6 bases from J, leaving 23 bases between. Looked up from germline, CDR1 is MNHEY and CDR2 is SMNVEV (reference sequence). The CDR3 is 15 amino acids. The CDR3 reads CAARARRATINEQFF. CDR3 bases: TGTGCCGCTCGAGCCCGTCGAGCGACGATCAATGAGCAGTTCTTC.

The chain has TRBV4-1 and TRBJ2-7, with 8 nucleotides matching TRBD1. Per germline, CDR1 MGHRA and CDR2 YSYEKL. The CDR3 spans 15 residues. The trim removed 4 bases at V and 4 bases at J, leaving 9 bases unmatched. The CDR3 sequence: CASSRIPGGAYEQYF. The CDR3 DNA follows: TGCGCCAGCAGCCGGATTCCAGGGGGCGCTTACGAGCAGTACTTC.

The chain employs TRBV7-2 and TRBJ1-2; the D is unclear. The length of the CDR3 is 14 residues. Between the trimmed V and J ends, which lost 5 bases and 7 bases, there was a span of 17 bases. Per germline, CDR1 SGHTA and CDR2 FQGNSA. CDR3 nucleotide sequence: TGTGCCAGCAGCCCCCCAGATCGTCCCAGTGGCTACACCTTC. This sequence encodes CASSPPDRPSGYTF.

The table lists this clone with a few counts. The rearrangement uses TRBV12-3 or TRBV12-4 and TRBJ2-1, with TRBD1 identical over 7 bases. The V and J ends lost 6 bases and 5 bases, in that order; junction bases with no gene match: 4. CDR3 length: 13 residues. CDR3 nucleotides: TGTGCCAGCAGGAGACAGGGAAACAATGAGCAGTTCTTC. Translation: CASRRQGNNEQFF.

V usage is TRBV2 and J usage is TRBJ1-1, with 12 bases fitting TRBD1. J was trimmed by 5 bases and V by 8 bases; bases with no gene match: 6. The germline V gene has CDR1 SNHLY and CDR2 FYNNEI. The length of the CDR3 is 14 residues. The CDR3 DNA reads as TGTGCCAGCGAGGGGGACAGGGGGCGGACTGAAGCTTTCTTT. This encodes CASEGDRGRTEAFF.

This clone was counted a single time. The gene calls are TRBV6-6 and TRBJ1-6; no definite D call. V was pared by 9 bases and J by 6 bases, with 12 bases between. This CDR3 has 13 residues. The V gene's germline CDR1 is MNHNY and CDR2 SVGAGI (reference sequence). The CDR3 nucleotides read TGTGCCAGTGGGCCATCCCCTAATTCACCCCTCCACTTT. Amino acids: CASGPSPNSPLHF.

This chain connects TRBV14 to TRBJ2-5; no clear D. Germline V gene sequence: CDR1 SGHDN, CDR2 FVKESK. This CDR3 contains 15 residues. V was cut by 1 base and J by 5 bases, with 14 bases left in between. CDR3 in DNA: TGTGCCAGCAGCCAAGGGGCTACCTCAACGGAGACCCAGTACTTC. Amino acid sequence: CASSQGATSTETQYF.

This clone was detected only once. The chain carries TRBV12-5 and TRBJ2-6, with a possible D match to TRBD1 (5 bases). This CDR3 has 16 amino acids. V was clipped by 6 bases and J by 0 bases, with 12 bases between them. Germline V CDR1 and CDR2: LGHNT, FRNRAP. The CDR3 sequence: CASGPSGLSGANVLTF. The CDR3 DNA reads TGTGCTAGTGGGCCTTCAGGGCTCTCTGGGGCCAACGTCCTGACTTTC.